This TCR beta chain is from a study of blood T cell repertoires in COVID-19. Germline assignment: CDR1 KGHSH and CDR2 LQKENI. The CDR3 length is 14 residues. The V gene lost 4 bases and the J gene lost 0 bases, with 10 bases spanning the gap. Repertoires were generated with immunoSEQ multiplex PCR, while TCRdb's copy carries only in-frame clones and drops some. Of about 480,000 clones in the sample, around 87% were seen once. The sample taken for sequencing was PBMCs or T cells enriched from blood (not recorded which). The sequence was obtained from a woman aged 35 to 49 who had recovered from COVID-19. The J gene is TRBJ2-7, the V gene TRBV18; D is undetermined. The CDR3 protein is CASSLQQSSYEQYF. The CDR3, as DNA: TGTGCCAGCTCACTTCAACAAAGCTCCTACGAGCAGTACTTC.